This T cell receptor beta chain emerged from a study of blood T cell repertoires in COVID-19. Authors' methods: How many nucleated cells were present was estimated from reference gene primer amplification. Generated by immunoSEQ multiplex PCR, the TCRdb table keeps only in-frame clones and is missing some. From that table come the V and J calls and clone size; the DNA was used to work out D and trimming. The sample consists of approximately 180,000 clones, over 75% of them appearing once. There are 16 residues in the CDR3. The ends lost 0 bases at V and 3 bases at J; junction bases unmatched: 6. CDR1 and CDR2 (germline): SGHRS, YFSETQ.

This receptor was identified in a woman in her sixties or seventies with acute or convalescent COVID-19. This chain uses TRBV5-1 with TRBJ2-1; 7 positions match TRBD1. Sequencing was performed on peripheral blood. The CDR3 sequence: CASSLGGQAVYNEQFF. The CDR3 nucleotides read TGCGCCAGCAGCTTGGGCGGACAGGCGGTCTACAATGAGCAGTTCTTC.